One and the same sample provided the 19 T cell receptor beta chains below, sequenced in a study of T-cell memory formation after mild COVID-19. MiXCR, applied by TCRdb to the 5' RACE reads, yields one record per CDR3 protein. Counted here are fewer than 250,000 distinct CDR3 sequences, around 25% occurring once; the ten biggest clones make up roughly an eighth. Sequences were obtained from PBMCs or a T cell subset sorted from them (not recorded which). The receptors were sampled from an adult woman who had mild COVID-19 (a few samples of this study predate the infection). Cell type and time point are not known.

This chain links TRBV12-3 or TRBV12-4 with TRBJ1-4; 8 bases fit TRBD1. Germline trimming cut 3 bases from V and 8 bases from J; bases unmatched to any gene: 5. The CDR3 runs to 14 residues. CDR3 in DNA: TGTGCCAGCAGTTTGGACAGGGCGCTAGAAAAACTGTTTTTT. Protein: CASSLDRALEKLFF.

The genes are TRBV29-1 and TRBJ2-7, with D possibly being TRBD2 (5 bases). CDR3 length: 13 residues. Between the trimmed V and J ends, which lost 5 bases and 0 bases, there was a span of 11 bases. Per the germline V gene, CDR1 is SQVTM and CDR2 is ANQGSEA. CDR3 loop: CSVLSESSYEQYF. The CDR3 bases are TGCAGCGTTCTTAGCGAGAGCTCCTACGAGCAGTACTTC.

This clonotype was counted only a few times. The CDR3 is CASSSLTSGNTGELFF. CDR3 bases: TGTGCCAGCAGCTCCTTGACTAGCGGAAACACCGGGGAGCTGTTTTTT. The rearrangement links TRBV7-3 to TRBJ2-2; 9 positions match TRBD2. Germline V gene data show CDR1 as SGHTA and CDR2 as FQGTGA. The CDR3 length is 16 residues. J gave up 2 bases and V 4 bases, and 5 bases lay outside the gene matches.

This clonotype has more than one count but fewer than ten. The chain employs TRBV29-1 and TRBJ2-1, with a possible D match to TRBD2 (5 bases). CDR3 size: 11 residues. With 6 bases removed from V and 5 bases from J, the gap between germline ends came to 8 bases. Germline CDR1 SQVTM, CDR2 ANQGSEA. CDR3 region: CSVGGHNEQFF. CDR3 nucleotides: TGCAGCGTGGGCGGGCACAATGAGCAGTTCTTC.

This chain uses TRBV19 with TRBJ2-3; the match to TRBD2 covers 7 bases. In germline, CDR1 is LNHDA, CDR2 SQIVND (reference sequence). The trim removed 2 bases at V and 0 bases at J, leaving 5 bases unmatched. The CDR3 is 16 amino acids. In nucleotides, the CDR3 is TGTGCCAGTAGTATAAGAGCGGGGCCTAGCACAGATACGCAGTATTTT. Its protein product is CASSIRAGPSTDTQYF. Combining the CDR3 with reference TRBV19 and TRBJ2-3 gives the whole variable domain DGGITQSPKYLFRKEGQNVTLSCEQNLNHDAMYWYRQDPGQGLRLIYYSQIVNDFQKGDIAEGYSVSREKKESFPLTVTSAQKNPTAFYLCASSIRAGPSTDTQYFGPGTRLTVL.

The V call is TRBV20-1, the J call TRBJ1-5; a possible D gene is TRBD1 (6 bases). This CDR3 comprises 15 residues. Deletions cut 2 bases from V and 5 bases from J, with 16 bases between. In germline, CDR1 is DFQATT, CDR2 SNEGSKA (reference sequence). The CDR3 reads CSARPIGDTYQPQHF. CDR3 bases: TGCAGTGCTAGACCGATTGGGGACACCTATCAGCCCCAGCATTTT.

The chain couples TRBV15 to TRBJ2-7; 7 bases fit TRBD1. The junction had 7 bases not matched to a gene; V was cut back by 0 bases and J by 2 bases. The CDR3 loop spans 16 amino acids. Germline V gives CDR1 LNHNV, CDR2 YYDKDF (reference sequence). In nucleotides, the CDR3 is TGTGCCACCAGCAGAGAGCCGAGGGGGCAAGCCTACGAGCAGTACTTC. Amino acids: CATSREPRGQAYEQYF.

This clonotype was counted only a few times. The chain carries TRBV5-1 and TRBJ2-3; 11 bases agree with TRBD2. V shed 5 bases, J shed 2 bases, and the junction held 7 bases outside the gene matches. Germline V gene data show CDR1 as SGHRS and CDR2 as YFSETQ. The CDR3 runs to 16 residues. DNA for the CDR3: TGCGCCAGCAGTGGTAGCGGGAGGGCCCTCACAGATACGCAGTATTTT. Translated, it gives CASSGSGRALTDTQYF.

This clonotype was observed a few times. The rearrangement uses TRBV11-2 and TRBJ2-2; 10 bases map to TRBD1. From germline, CDR1 is SGHAT and CDR2 FQNNGV. The trim removed 4 bases at V and 7 bases at J, leaving 6 bases unmatched. The length of the CDR3 is 15 residues. CDR3 in amino acids: CASSSGTGVFGELFF. CDR3 sequence (DNA): TGTGCCAGCAGCTCCGGGACAGGGGTGTTCGGGGAGCTGTTTTTT.

This chain connects TRBV10-3 to TRBJ1-5; 10 bases map to TRBD1. The junction had 4 bases not matched to a gene; V was cut back by 3 bases and J by 5 bases. The length of the CDR3 is 15 residues. The V gene's germline CDR1 is ENHRY and CDR2 SYGVKD. CDR3 loop: CAISEDRGLDQPQHF. CDR3 bases: TGTGCCATCAGTGAAGACAGGGGGCTGGATCAGCCCCAGCATTTT.

The chain couples TRBV5-6 to TRBJ2-3, with D hard to call. CDR3 size: 14 residues. Germline V gene lookup returns CDR1 SGHDT and CDR2 YYEEEE. V was trimmed by 4 bases and J by 0 bases, leaving 9 bases between them. DNA for the CDR3: TGTGCCAGCAGCCCCGTGGCCAGCACAGATACGCAGTATTTT. Protein sequence: CASSPVASTDTQYF.

The V and J genes are TRBV6-2 or TRBV6-3 and TRBJ2-7; no definite D call. V lost 4 bases and J 3 bases, leaving 10 bases between the germline ends. Germline loops: CDR1 MNHEY, CDR2 SVGEGT. The CDR3 contains 13 residues. Written as DNA, the CDR3 is TGTGCCAGCAGTTCGCAGGATCTCTACGAGCAGTACTTC. Translated, it gives CASSSQDLYEQYF.

The chain has TRBV11-2 and TRBJ2-5, with D perhaps TRBD2 (5 bases). In germline, CDR1 is SGHAT, CDR2 FQNNGV. The V end lost 4 bases, the J end lost 6 bases, and 9 bases lay between the germline ends. This CDR3 is built from 12 residues. The CDR3 sequence is CASSSDGKTQYF. CDR3 sequence (DNA): TGTGCCAGCAGCTCGGACGGGAAGACCCAGTACTTC.

The V gene is TRBV20-1, the J gene TRBJ2-1; 7 nucleotides line up with TRBD2. The CDR3 covers 14 residues. Germline V CDR1 and CDR2: DFQATT, SNEGSKA (reference sequence). The ends lost 1 base at V and 6 bases at J; junction bases unmatched: 6. This CDR3 is CSARGTRTGNEQFF. In DNA, the CDR3 is TGCAGTGCTAGAGGGACTAGGACGGGCAATGAGCAGTTCTTC.

The chain recombines TRBV6-2 or TRBV6-3 with TRBJ1-1; D unclear. This CDR3 contains 13 residues. Germline V gene data show CDR1 as MNHEY and CDR2 as SVGEGT. Trimming removed 6 bases from V and 0 bases from J, with 8 bases in between. The CDR3 spells CASRKTLNTEAFF. CDR3 nucleotides: TGTGCCAGCAGAAAGACGCTGAACACTGAAGCTTTCTTT.

The chain links TRBV9 to TRBJ2-2, with a possible D match to TRBD2 (6 bases). CDR1 SGDLS and CDR2 YYNGEE come from the germline V gene. The V end was cut by 2 bases, the J end by 4 bases, with 9 bases between. The CDR3 length is 14 residues. CDR3 loop: CASSVGSFTGELFF. CDR3 DNA sequence: TGTGCCAGCAGCGTCGGGAGTTTCACCGGGGAGCTGTTTTTT. The whole variable domain, remainder taken from reference TRBV9 and TRBJ2-2, is DSGVTQTPKHLITATGQRVTLRCSPRSGDLSVYWYQQSLDQGLQFLIQYYNGEERAKGNILERFSAQQFPDLHSELNLSSLELGDSALYFCASSVGSFTGELFFGEGSRLTVL.

This chain connects TRBV19 to TRBJ1-1; no firm D call. Per the germline V gene, CDR1 is LNHDA and CDR2 is SQIVND (reference sequence). The V end was cut by 9 bases, the J end by 6 bases, with 11 bases between. The CDR3 is 11 amino acids. CDR3 nucleotide sequence: TGTGCCAGCCTCAGGACCTCTGAAGCTTTCTTT. As protein: CASLRTSEAFF.

The table lists this clonotype with a few counts. In DNA form, the CDR3 reads TGTGCCAGCAGCGTAAAAGGCAGGGGGCCCTACGAGCAGTACTTC. Amino acids: CASSVKGRGPYEQYF. This chain uses TRBV9 with TRBJ2-7; 8 bases fit TRBD1. J was trimmed by 2 bases and V by 1 base; bases with no gene match: 5. The CDR3 sequence is 15 residues long. Germline-derived CDR1 and CDR2 are SGDLS and YYNGEE.

This clonotype was observed a handful of times. The chain joins TRBV9 to TRBJ1-4, with D hard to call. Germline CDR1 and CDR2: SGDLS and YYNGEE. This CDR3 comprises 15 residues. V was clipped by 1 base and J by 6 bases, with 13 bases between them. CDR3 sequence: CASSVKAQVYEKLFF. CDR3 nucleotide sequence: TGTGCCAGCAGCGTAAAGGCTCAGGTTTATGAAAAACTGTTTTTT.